The rows below give T cell receptor beta chains drawn from one sample of a study of shared clonotypes between healthy human individuals. Generated by immunoSEQ multiplex PCR, the TCRdb table keeps only in-frame clones and is missing some. The sample contains 950,000 to 1,100,000 clones, under 80% of which appear only once. Source material: memory CD4+ T cells sorted from blood. Source of these receptors: a man in his late teens or twenties in good health. Each CDR3 is given with its conserved first and last residue. The order of the fields is CDR3 DNA, CDR3 protein, J gene, clone size, V gene, D gene. D genes are given only for firm matches. Some rows mark clone size as missing; the rest say once, few, many or name a class of expanded clone.

cdr3_nt: TGCGCCAGCAGCCAAGATGCTAGCCTGGGCCGGGAGCTGTTTTTT; cdr3_aa: CASSQDASLGRELFF; j_call: TRBJ2-2; clone_size: -; v_call: TRBV4-3; d_call: -
cdr3_nt: TGTGCCAGCAGCAGATCTCGCGATCGGACTGAAGCTTTCTTT; cdr3_aa: CASSRSRDRTEAFF; j_call: TRBJ1-1; clone_size: -; v_call: TRBV5-4; d_call: -
cdr3_nt: TGTGCCCTATCTACAGGGACCGGGGAGCTGTTTTTT; cdr3_aa: CALSTGTGELFF; j_call: TRBJ2-2; clone_size: once; v_call: TRBV10-3; d_call: -
cdr3_nt: TGTGCCTGGAGCTCGGCGGGTGCTCAGCCCCAGCATTTT; cdr3_aa: CAWSSAGAQPQHF; j_call: TRBJ1-5; clone_size: -; v_call: TRBV30; d_call: -
cdr3_nt: TGTGCCAGCAGTTTATTGGCAGTCAATCAGCCCCAGCATTTT; cdr3_aa: CASSLLAVNQPQHF; j_call: TRBJ1-5; clone_size: few; v_call: TRBV28; d_call: -
cdr3_nt: TGTGCCAGCAGGAAACAGGGTTATAGCAATCAGCCCCAGCATTTT; cdr3_aa: CASRKQGYSNQPQHF; j_call: TRBJ1-5; clone_size: -; v_call: TRBV28; d_call: -
cdr3_nt: TGTGCCAGCAGGACAGGGAACTATAATTCACCCCTCCACTTT; cdr3_aa: CASRTGNYNSPLHF; j_call: TRBJ1-6; clone_size: few; v_call: TRBV5-4; d_call: TRBD1
cdr3_nt: TGTGCCAGCAGCCCCGGGACTAGCGGGACCTACAATGAGCAGTTCTTC; cdr3_aa: CASSPGTSGTYNEQFF; j_call: TRBJ2-1; clone_size: -; v_call: TRBV11-2; d_call: TRBD2
cdr3_nt: TGTGCCTGGGTCGACAGGAACTATGGCTACACCTTC; cdr3_aa: CAWVDRNYGYTF; j_call: TRBJ1-2; clone_size: -; v_call: TRBV30; d_call: -
cdr3_nt: TGTGCCAGCAGTGGGGGGGGCCCCGGCAGCAATCAGCCCCAGCATTTT; cdr3_aa: CASSGGGPGSNQPQHF; j_call: TRBJ1-5; clone_size: -; v_call: TRBV6-1; d_call: -
cdr3_nt: TGCGCCAGCAGCTTGGAGGCGGGGGCCGGGGAGACCCAGTACTTC; cdr3_aa: CASSLEAGAGETQYF; j_call: TRBJ2-5; clone_size: -; v_call: TRBV5-1; d_call: -
cdr3_nt: TGTGCCAGCAGCCAAGGGGGTAGCACAGATACGCAGTATTTT; cdr3_aa: CASSQGGSTDTQYF; j_call: TRBJ2-3; clone_size: -; v_call: TRBV4-2; d_call: -
cdr3_nt: TGTGCCAGTACAACACTCTCGGGAGTAGGTTATGGAAAACTGTTTTTT; cdr3_aa: CASTTLSGVGYGKLFF; j_call: TRBJ1-4; clone_size: -; v_call: TRBV19; d_call: -
cdr3_nt: TGCGCCAGCAGCTTAACAGGCTCTAATCAGCCCCAGCATTTT; cdr3_aa: CASSLTGSNQPQHF; j_call: TRBJ1-5; clone_size: -; v_call: TRBV5-1; d_call: -